This is a list of T cell receptor beta chains from one sample in a study of regulatory T cells in long-lasting Graves disease. Via MiXCR, TCRdb re-called the multiplex PCR reads, giving one row per CDR3 protein. The sample gives under 700,000 distinct CDR3 sequences, about 16% of which show up once; roughly 25% is in the top ten. The same sample was also studied in work on T cells in Graves' hyperthyroidism and ophthalmopathy.

The sample was peripheral blood mononuclear cells (PBMCs), taken at new diagnosis, from a patient treated with antithyroid drugs. These receptors all come from a middle-aged woman with Graves disease. CDR3s include the opening cysteine and the closing phenylalanine or tryptophan. A D gene is named only where the DNA matches it firmly. For some rows the clone size is stated as once, few or many, or as a class when expanded; others skip it.

-,-,TRBV29-1,TRBJ1-2,CSVELTAGNYGYTF,TGCAGCGTTGAATTGACAGCTGGAAACTATGGCTACACCTTC
many,-,TRBV5-1,TRBJ1-2,CASSFESVANYGYTF,TGCGCCAGCAGCTTTGAATCAGTAGCTAACTATGGCTACACCTTC
many,TRBD1,TRBV2,TRBJ1-1,CASSTGTGDTEAFF,TGTGCCAGCAGTACGGGGACAGGGGACACTGAAGCTTTCTTT
many,-,TRBV2,TRBJ2-5,CASSEQGVVETQYF,TGTGCCAGCAGTGAGCAGGGCGTCGTAGAGACCCAGTACTTC
-,-,TRBV24-1,TRBJ1-2,CATSPTSNYGYTF,TGTGCCACCAGTCCGACCTCTAACTATGGCTACACCTTC
-,TRBD1,TRBV28,TRBJ1-6,CASSLSNRGTLHF,TGTGCCAGCAGTTTGAGTAACAGGGGCACCCTCCACTTT
-,-,TRBV15,TRBJ2-1,CATSRGGVFNEQFF,TGTGCCACCAGCAGAGGGGGGGTTTTCAATGAGCAGTTCTTC
-,TRBD1,TRBV2,TRBJ1-4,CASRPGTGATNEKLFF,TGTGCCAGCAGACCCGGGACAGGAGCAACTAATGAAAAACTGTTTTTT
many,-,TRBV6-1,TRBJ2-7,CASSIRLTVSYEQYF,TGTGCCAGCAGTATACGACTTACCGTCTCCTACGAGCAGTACTTC
many,-,TRBV11-3,TRBJ1-2,CASSFGTAPNTF,TGTGCCAGCAGCTTTGGGACCGCGCCTAACACCTTC
few,-,TRBV5-1,TRBJ1-4,CASRIGQGNEKLFF,TGCGCCAGCCGGATAGGGCAGGGTAATGAAAAACTGTTTTTT
few,-,TRBV11-2,TRBJ2-5,CASTKRAAEETQYF,TGTGCCAGCACCAAGAGGGCGGCGGAAGAGACCCAGTACTTC
many,-,TRBV6-9,TRBJ1-1,CASSYARDGSEAFF,TGTGCCAGCAGTTACGCTAGGGACGGAAGTGAAGCTTTCTTT
few,TRBD2,TRBV24-1,TRBJ2-1,CATSDPTSGSLNEQFF,TGTGCCACCAGTGACCCGACTAGCGGGTCTCTCAATGAGCAGTTCTTC
many,-,TRBV28,TRBJ1-6,CASSFIGSYNSPLHF,TGTGCCAGCAGTTTCATCGGCTCCTATAATTCACCCCTCCACTTT
many,-,TRBV11-3,TRBJ2-3,CASSLAVGDTQYF,TGTGCCAGCAGCTTAGCGGTGGGGGATACGCAGTATTTT
many,TRBD1,TRBV5-1,TRBJ2-7,CASSLAGTASSYEQYF,TGCGCCAGCAGCTTGGCGGGGACAGCCAGCTCCTACGAGCAGTACTTC
-,-,TRBV3-1,TRBJ2-2,CASSQDPTGLGELFF,TGTGCCAGCAGCCAAGATCCCACAGGGCTCGGGGAGCTGTTTTTT
many,-,TRBV11-2,TRBJ2-1,CASSGTEGGYNEQFF,TGTGCCAGCAGCGGTACCGAGGGGGGTTACAATGAGCAGTTCTTC
few,-,TRBV6-5,TRBJ1-6,CASSSESSNSPLHF,TGTGCCAGCAGTTCCGAGAGTTCTAATTCACCCCTCCACTTT